This T cell receptor beta chain was captured by sequencing in a study of shared clonotypes between healthy human individuals. Findings and caveats of the study: In general, naive subsets displayed greater estimated richness than memory subsets did.

It was into CD45RA+ naive and CD45RA-negative memory subsets that the CD4+ cells were split. A single count supports this clone. Its antigen is not known. This CDR3 contains 15 residues. J gave up 0 bases and V 10 bases, and 11 bases lay outside the gene matches. In germline, CDR1 is MNHNY, CDR2 SVGAGI (reference sequence). The data were produced by immunoSEQ multiplex PCR, yet TCRdb's version contains in-frame clones alone and is incomplete. The table includes hundreds of thousands of clones, 97% detected once. The receptor's source is a woman aged 25 to 45 in good health. The V gene is TRBV6-6, the J gene TRBJ1-1; 7 bases line up with TRBD1. What was sequenced was naive CD4+ T cells sorted from blood. The subset was: CD45RA+ positively selected. The CDR3 nucleotides read TGTGCCACGCGAACCATGGGACAGATGAACACTGAAGCTTTCTTT. It translates to CATRTMGQMNTEAFF.